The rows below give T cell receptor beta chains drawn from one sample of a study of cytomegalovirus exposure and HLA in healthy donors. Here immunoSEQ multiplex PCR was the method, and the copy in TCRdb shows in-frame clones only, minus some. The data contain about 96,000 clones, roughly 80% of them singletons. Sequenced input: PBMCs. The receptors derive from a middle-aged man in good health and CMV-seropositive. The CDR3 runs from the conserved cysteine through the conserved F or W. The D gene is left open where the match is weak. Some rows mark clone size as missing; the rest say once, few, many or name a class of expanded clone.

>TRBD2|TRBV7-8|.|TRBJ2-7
TGTGCCAGCAGCCCCGGGGCTAGCGGGGTGGGGGAGCAGTACTTC
CASSPGASGVGEQYF
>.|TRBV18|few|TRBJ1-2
TGTGCCAGCTCACCACCTCTTGACAGCTATGGCTACACCTTC
CASSPPLDSYGYTF
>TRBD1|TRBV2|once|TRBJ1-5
TGTGCCAGCAGGAAAGGACGACAGGGGGCAGTTGATAGCAATCAGCCCCAGCATTTT
CASRKGRQGAVDSNQPQHF
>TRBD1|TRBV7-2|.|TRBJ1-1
TGTGCCAGCAGCTTAAGGTCTCTGGACAGGGACACTGAAGCTTTCTTT
CASSLRSLDRDTEAFF
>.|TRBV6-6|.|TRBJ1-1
TGTGCCAGCAGTTACCCAGAGGGGGTGGAGTGGGCTGAAGCTTTCTTT
CASSYPEGVEWAEAFF
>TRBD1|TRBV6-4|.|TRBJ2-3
TGTGCCAGCAGTGACCTTGGGACAGGGGGAGATACGCAGTATTTT
CASSDLGTGGDTQYF
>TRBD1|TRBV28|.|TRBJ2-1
TGTGCCAGCCTAGACGGGGACAGGCCCTACAATGAGCAGTTCTTC
CASLDGDRPYNEQFF
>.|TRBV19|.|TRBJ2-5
TGTGCCAGTAGTATTCGGGGGACGGCTCAAGAAGGGACCCAGTACTTC
CASSIRGTAQEGTQYF
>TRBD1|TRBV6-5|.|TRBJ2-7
TGTGCCAGCAGTAATGGACAGGGGGCCAACGAGCAGTACTTC
CASSNGQGANEQYF
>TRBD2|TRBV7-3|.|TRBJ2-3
TGTGCCAGCAGCTCCTTAGCGGGCAGCGCAGATACGCAGTATTTT
CASSSLAGSADTQYF
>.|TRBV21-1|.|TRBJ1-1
TGTGCCAGCAGCAAAGCCCCAGACAGGGGCACTGAAGCTTTCTTT
CASSKAPDRGTEAFF